This TCR beta chain emerged from a study of T-cell reconstitution after alpha-beta-depleted transplantation in children. Whole-study findings and limits: Expanded graft clones, several hundred of them, were reportedly the source of alpha-beta T cells about two months after transplant. At day 60, the high TCRbeta diversity found in some patients originated from recipient T cells and thymic progenitors that had survived. Among T cells one year after transplant, newly produced cells accounted for most counts and diversity.

Using unique molecular identifiers, the investigators prepared the TCRbeta library. TCRdb itself ran the PCR reads through MiXCR, one entry per CDR3 protein. This table has about 290,000 distinct CDR3 sequences, 6% to 10% appearing once. This clonotype was observed at least ten times. Its cognate antigen is unknown. The sample in question was peripheral blood, obtained 360 days after TCRalphabeta/CD19-depleted stem cell transplant. The sequence was obtained from a female patient between 2 and 15 years old who had a stem cell transplant for Fanconi anemia, so the T cells may come from the graft donor.

DNA of the CDR3: TGTGCCAGCAGCTTTATAACAGGGGGCCGAGCAGATACGCAGTATTTT. The encoded protein is CASSFITGGRADTQYF. The gene calls are TRBV7-2 and TRBJ2-3; 9 positions agree with TRBD1. CDR1 and CDR2 (germline): SGHTA, FQGNSA. The CDR3 is 16 amino acids. The V gene end was trimmed by 3 bases and the J gene end by 4 bases; junction bases not matched to a gene: 8.